The 25 T cell receptor beta chains below come from one sample, sequenced in a study of shared clonotypes between healthy human individuals. The repertoire was sequenced with immunoSEQ multiplex PCR; TCRdb's copy has only in-frame clones and lacks some. The table shows about 1.1 million clones, with approximately 80% occurring only once. The sample comprised memory CD4+ T cells from PBMCs. The subset is: CD45RA-negative fraction. The receptors stem from a man between 18 and 29 years old in good health. Some clones in this sample may be carry-over from other donors' samples.

This chain links TRBV28 with TRBJ2-7, with TRBD1 matching over 9 bases. V dropped 4 bases and J dropped 0; count of bases not matched to a gene: 13. This CDR3 has 18 residues. Germline V gene data show CDR1 as MDHEN and CDR2 as SYDVKM. CDR3 in amino acids: CASSSGTGIYRSSYEQYF. DNA for the CDR3: TGTGCCAGCAGTTCCGGGACAGGGATCTACAGGAGCTCCTACGAGCAGTACTTC. Drawing the rest from reference TRBV28 and TRBJ2-7, the complete variable domain is DVKVTQSSRYLVKRTGEKVFLECVQDMDHENMFWYRQDPGLGLRLIYFSYDVKMKEKGDIPEGYSVSREKKERFSLILESASTNQTSMYLCASSSGTGIYRSSYEQYFGPGTRLTVT.

The V call is TRBV30, the J call TRBJ1-3; D possibly corresponds to TRBD1 (6 bases). Germline assignment: CDR1 GTSNPN and CDR2 SVGIG (reference sequence). The V end was cut by 3 bases, the J end by 4 bases, with 10 bases between. This CDR3 is built from 13 residues. CDR3 bases: TGTGCCTGGAGCTACAGGGTGGGAAACACCATATATTTT. It specifies CAWSYRVGNTIYF.

The V and J genes are TRBV11-1 and TRBJ1-2; D perhaps matches TRBD1 (6 bases). Trimming cost V 4 bases and J 4 bases, with 13 bases left between them. Germline lookup yields CDR1 SGHAT and CDR2 FQDESV (reference sequence). CDR3 length: 14 residues. The CDR3 sequence is CASSYGGAGYGYTF. In DNA, the CDR3 is TGTGCCAGCAGCTATGGGGGCGCAGGCTATGGCTACACCTTC.

This chain uses TRBV5-1 with TRBJ1-3, with 7 nucleotides matching TRBD1. The germline V gene encodes CDR1 SGHRS and CDR2 YFSETQ. The CDR3 sequence is 15 residues long. J lost 0 bases, V lost 5 bases, and 5 bases had no gene match. The CDR3 loop is CASSRDRVSGNTIYF. The CDR3 DNA follows: TGCGCCAGCAGTCGAGACAGGGTCTCTGGAAACACCATATATTTT.

The chain combines TRBV28 with TRBJ2-7; TRBD2 agrees at 10 bases. CDR1 and CDR2 from the germline V gene are MDHEN and SYDVKM. The CDR3 sequence is 19 residues long. Germline trimming cut 6 bases from V and 1 base from J; bases unmatched to any gene: 18. In DNA form, the CDR3 reads TGTGCCAGCAGAAACCCCGGAGTGCTAGCGGGAGAGGAGTCCTACGAGCAGTACTTC. It encodes CASRNPGVLAGEESYEQYF.

This clone was found a few times. The chain employs TRBV14 and TRBJ1-2, with D unresolved. The CDR3 is 13 amino acids. Germline CDR1 is SGHDN and CDR2 is FVKESK. The V and J ends lost 1 base and 4 bases respectively, with 7 bases between them. CDR3 sequence reads: CASSQGFAYGYTF. As DNA, the CDR3 is TGTGCCAGCAGCCAAGGGTTTGCCTATGGCTACACCTTC.

This clone has a handful of counts. The genes are TRBV7-3 and TRBJ2-1; no clear D gene. The CDR3 length is 13 residues. Trimming cost V 4 bases and J 7 bases, with 11 bases left between them. Looked up from germline, CDR1 is SGHTA and CDR2 is FQGTGA. The CDR3 DNA is TGTGCCAGCAGCTCGAACGTGGGGAATGAGCAGTTCTTC. Translated: CASSSNVGNEQFF.

This clone was detected a few times. The chain uses TRBV7-6 and TRBJ2-3; D is possibly TRBD2 (6 bases). V lost 5 bases, J lost 2 bases, and 17 bases lay in between. CDR3 length: 16 amino acids. Germline loops: CDR1 SGHVS, CDR2 FNYEAQ. The chain's CDR3 is CASSLPRDPPTDTQYF. In nucleotides, the CDR3 is TGTGCCAGCAGCCTCCCGCGGGACCCCCCCACAGATACGCAGTATTTT.

The chain combines TRBV11-2 with TRBJ1-4; D is unclear. Germline V lookup: CDR1 SGHAT, CDR2 FQNNGV. Trimming removed 4 bases from V and 3 bases from J, with 9 bases in between. This CDR3 has 14 amino acids. The CDR3 region is CASSYDGANEKLFF. CDR3 nucleotide sequence: TGTGCCAGCAGCTACGACGGGGCTAATGAAAAACTGTTTTTT.

V and J are TRBV2 and TRBJ1-6; 9 nucleotides match TRBD1. The CDR3 length is 13 residues. The V segment lost 7 bases and the J segment 7 bases; nucleotides outside the gene matches: 2. Per the germline V gene, CDR1 is SNHLY and CDR2 is FYNNEI. CDR3: CASTGTGNSPLHF. The CDR3 region has the DNA TGTGCCAGCACCGGGACAGGGAATTCACCCCTCCACTTT.

This clone was counted ten times or more. The chain is built from TRBV6-1 and TRBJ1-2; 8 bases are a match to TRBD1. V shed 4 bases, J shed 4 bases, and the junction held 11 bases outside the gene matches. The CDR3 extends over 16 amino acids. CDR1 is MNHNS, CDR2 SASEGT, per germline. The CDR3 nucleotides are TGTGCCAGCAGTGTGACTTGGACAGGGAAAGGCTATGGCTACACCTTC. Translated: CASSVTWTGKGYGYTF.

The CDR3 bases are TGTGCCAGTAGTGCGGGACAGGGCGTAGGTCAGCCCCAGCATTTT. It translates to CASSAGQGVGQPQHF. The chain couples TRBV19 to TRBJ1-5, with 9 bases identical to TRBD1. Germline V gives CDR1 LNHDA, CDR2 SQIVND (reference sequence). J lost 6 bases, V lost 5 bases, and 8 bases had no gene match. The CDR3 sequence is 15 residues long. The entire variable domain, with the rest obtained from reference TRBV19 and TRBJ1-5, is as follows: DGGITQSPKYLFRKEGQNVTLSCEQNLNHDAMYWYRQDPGQGLRLIYYSQIVNDFQKGDIAEGYSVSREKKESFPLTVTSAQKNPTAFYLCASSAGQGVGQPQHFGDGTRLSIL.

The J gene is TRBJ2-1, the V gene TRBV5-1; the match to TRBD2 covers 11 bases. CDR3 length: 16 residues. Trimming took 4 bases from V and 2 from J; bases not matched to a gene: 5. CDR1 is SGHRS and CDR2 is YFSETQ in the germline V gene. CDR3 in amino acids: CASSIGTSGPYNEQFF. CDR3 in DNA: TGCGCCAGCAGCATCGGGACTAGCGGACCCTACAATGAGCAGTTCTTC.

The sample holds a few counts of this clone. Other DNA variants within this sample encode the same CDR3. The chain recombines TRBV29-1 with TRBJ1-5; no reliable D call. CDR1 and CDR2 from the germline V gene are SQVTM and ANQGSEA. The CDR3 runs 12 residues. Trimming removed 4 bases from V and 0 bases from J, with 4 bases in between. The CDR3 DNA reads as TGCAGCGTTGCGGGTAGCAATCAGCCCCAGCATTTT. The encoded protein is CSVAGSNQPQHF.

The CDR3 DNA is TGTGCCAGCAGTTCCCTGAGAGCGGGAGGTTACGAGCAGTACTTC. Translated, it gives CASSSLRAGGYEQYF. The chain employs TRBV27 and TRBJ2-7; 9 nucleotides match TRBD2. The CDR3 has 15 amino acids. The V gene end was trimmed by 4 bases and the J gene end by 4 bases; junction bases not matched to a gene: 8. CDR1 is MNHEY and CDR2 is SMNVEV in the germline V gene (reference sequence).

Points on this clone: The junction departs from the called germline gene at one end, perhaps through a read error. The chain joins TRBV7-6 to TRBJ1-1; no reliable D call. From germline, CDR1 is SGHVS and CDR2 FNYEAQ. The length of the CDR3 is 13 residues. CDR3 sequence: CASSLAMNTEAFF. DNA for the CDR3: TGTGCCAGCAGCCTAGCGATGAACACTGAAGCTTTCTTT.

This clone was seen at least ten times. The V gene is TRBV5-1, the J gene TRBJ2-2; a possible D gene is TRBD2 (6 bases). The V end was cut by 4 bases, the J end by 3 bases, with 16 bases between. The CDR3 totals 16 residues. Germline V lookup: CDR1 SGHRS, CDR2 YFSETQ. The DNA of the CDR3 is TGCGCCAGCAGCCCTAAACCTAGCGCCTACACCGGGGAGCTGTTTTTT. This sequence encodes CASSPKPSAYTGELFF.

In this sample, this clone turned up once. The gene calls are TRBV5-1 and TRBJ2-3; TRBD1 agrees at 8 bases. The CDR3 is made up of 15 amino acids. Trimming cost V 4 bases and J 5 bases; bases outside gene matches: 9. Germline V gene lookup returns CDR1 SGHRS and CDR2 YFSETQ. The CDR3 reads CASSPMQGAGDTQYF. DNA for the CDR3: TGCGCCAGCAGCCCAATGCAGGGGGCAGGAGATACGCAGTATTTT.

The chain is built from TRBV27 and TRBJ2-3, with D possibly TRBD1 on 5 matching bases. This CDR3 has 16 amino acids. V lost 4 bases and J lost 4, with 18 bases in between. Germline-derived CDR1 and CDR2 are MNHEY and SMNVEV (reference sequence). The CDR3 nucleotides are TGTGCCAGCAGTTGGGCAGTTCTAGGGGTCCCAGATACGCAGTATTTT. Encoded protein: CASSWAVLGVPDTQYF.

The table lists this clone with a few counts. This chain joins TRBV6-4 and TRBJ1-5; tentative D call: TRBD1 (5 bases). V was shortened by 4 bases and J by 4 bases, with 8 bases between the two germline ends. Looked up from germline, CDR1 is MRHNA and CDR2 is SNTAGT. This CDR3 spans 13 amino acids. As DNA, the CDR3 is TGTGCCAGCAGTGTAACAGGTAATCAGCCCCAGCATTTT. Its translation: CASSVTGNQPQHF.

The V and J genes are TRBV2 and TRBJ2-5; D is perhaps TRBD1 (6 bases). The germline V gene encodes CDR1 SNHLY and CDR2 FYNNEI. This CDR3 spans 11 amino acids. Trimming left V 5 bases short and J 8 bases short, with 9 bases between. The CDR3 reads CASSYRATQYF. DNA of the CDR3: TGTGCCAGCAGTTACAGGGCAACCCAGTACTTC.

The DNA for the CDR3 is TGTGCCATCAGTGAGACAGGGCTGGGAACCGGGGAGCTGTTTTTT. It codes for CAISETGLGTGELFF. The J gene is TRBJ2-2, the V gene TRBV10-3, with D perhaps matching TRBD1 (6 bases). V lost 2 bases to trimming and J lost 5 bases, with 12 bases between them. The CDR3 has 15 residues. Per the germline V gene, CDR1 is ENHRY and CDR2 is SYGVKD.

Of note for this clone: Other DNA sequences of this sample code for an identical CDR3. As DNA, the CDR3 is TGTGCCAGCAGCCCTGGGACTGAAGCTTTCTTT. Amino acids: CASSPGTEAFF. The J gene is TRBJ1-1, the V gene TRBV6-5; unclear D gene. The V gene's germline CDR1 is MNHEY and CDR2 SVGAGI. Trimming left V 6 bases short and J 5 bases short, with 7 bases between. The CDR3 runs 11 residues.

Note on this clone: The sample has other DNA sequences that encode this CDR3 too. This chain uses TRBV7-2 with TRBJ2-2; 7 bases map to TRBD2. The trim removed 1 base at V and 3 bases at J, leaving 2 bases unmatched. The CDR3 loop spans 15 amino acids. Germline V gene data show CDR1 as SGHTA and CDR2 as FQGNSA. The CDR3 nucleotides read TGTGCCAGCAGCTTAGTCGCGGGGGACACCGGGGAGCTGTTTTTT. Amino acid sequence: CASSLVAGDTGELFF.

The chain uses TRBV7-2 and TRBJ2-3; D is possibly TRBD1 (5 bases). Trimming removed 1 base from V and 1 base from J, with 9 bases in between. Germline CDR1 SGHTA, CDR2 FQGNSA. CDR3 length: 15 amino acids. CDR3 in DNA: TGTGCCAGCAGCTTAGGACAGAAAGGCACAGATACGCAGTATTTT. Amino acid sequence: CASSLGQKGTDTQYF.